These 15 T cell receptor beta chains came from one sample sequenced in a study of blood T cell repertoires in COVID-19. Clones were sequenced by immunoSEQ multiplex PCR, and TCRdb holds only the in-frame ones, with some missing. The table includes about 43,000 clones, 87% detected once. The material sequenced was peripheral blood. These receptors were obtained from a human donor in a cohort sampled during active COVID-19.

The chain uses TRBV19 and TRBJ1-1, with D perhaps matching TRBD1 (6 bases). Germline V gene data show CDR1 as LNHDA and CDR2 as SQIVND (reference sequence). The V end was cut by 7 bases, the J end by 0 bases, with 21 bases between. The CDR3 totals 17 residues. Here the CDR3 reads CASKPPREGGMNTEAFF. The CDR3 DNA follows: TGTGCCAGTAAACCACCTCGGGAGGGGGGGATGAACACTGAAGCTTTCTTT.

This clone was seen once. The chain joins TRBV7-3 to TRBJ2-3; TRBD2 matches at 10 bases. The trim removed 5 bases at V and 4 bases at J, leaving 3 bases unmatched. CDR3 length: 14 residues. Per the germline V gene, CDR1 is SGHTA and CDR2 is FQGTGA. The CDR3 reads CASSRLAGPDTQYF. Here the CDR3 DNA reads TGTGCCAGCAGCAGACTAGCGGGTCCAGATACGCAGTATTTT.

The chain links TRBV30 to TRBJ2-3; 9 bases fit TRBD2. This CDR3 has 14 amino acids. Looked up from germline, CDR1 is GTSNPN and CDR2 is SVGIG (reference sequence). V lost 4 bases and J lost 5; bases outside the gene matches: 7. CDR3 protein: CAWNSGSLVDTQYF. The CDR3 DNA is TGTGCCTGGAATAGCGGGAGCTTGGTAGATACGCAGTATTTT.

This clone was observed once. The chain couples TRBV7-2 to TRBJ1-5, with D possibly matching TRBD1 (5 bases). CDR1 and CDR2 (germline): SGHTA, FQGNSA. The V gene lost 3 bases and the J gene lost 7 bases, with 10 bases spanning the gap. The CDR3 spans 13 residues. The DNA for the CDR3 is TGTGCCAGCAGCTTCCAGGGTAGCCAGCCCCAGCATTTT. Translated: CASSFQGSQPQHF.

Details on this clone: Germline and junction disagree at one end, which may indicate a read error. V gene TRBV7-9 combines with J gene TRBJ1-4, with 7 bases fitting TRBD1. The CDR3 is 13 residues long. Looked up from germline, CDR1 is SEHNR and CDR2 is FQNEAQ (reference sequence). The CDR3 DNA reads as TGTGCCAGCAGCTTAGGCCAGGGGGAGAGGAAAGTTTTT. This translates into CASSLGQGERKVF.

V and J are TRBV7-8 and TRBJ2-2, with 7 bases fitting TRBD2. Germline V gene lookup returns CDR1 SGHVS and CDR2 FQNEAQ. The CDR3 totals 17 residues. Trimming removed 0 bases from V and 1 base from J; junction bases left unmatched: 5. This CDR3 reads CASSLAQPSGNTGELFF. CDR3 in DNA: TGTGCCAGCAGCTTAGCGCAGCCTAGCGGGAACACCGGGGAGCTGTTTTTT. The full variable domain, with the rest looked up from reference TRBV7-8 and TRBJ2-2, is GAGVSQSPRYKVAKRGQDVALRCDPISGHVSLFWYQQALGQGPEFLTYFQNEAQLDKSGLPSDRFFAERPEGSVSTLKIQRTQQEDSAVYLCASSLAQPSGNTGELFFGEGSRLTVL.

The CDR3 region has the DNA TGTGCCAGCAGTGATGTTAGCGACCTACCATACACAGATACGCAGTATTTT. It translates to CASSDVSDLPYTDTQYF. This sequence joins TRBV2 and TRBJ2-3; D is possibly TRBD2 (5 bases). V was pared by 3 bases and J by 2 bases, with 18 bases between. Germline CDR1 SNHLY, CDR2 FYNNEI. The CDR3 is 17 residues long.

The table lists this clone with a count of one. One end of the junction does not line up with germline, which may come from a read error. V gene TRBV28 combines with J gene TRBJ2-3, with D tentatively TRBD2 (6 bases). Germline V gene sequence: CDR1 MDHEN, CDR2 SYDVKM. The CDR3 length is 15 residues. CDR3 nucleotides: TGTGCCAGCAGTTCGGTAGGAGGGGTCACAGATACTCAGTATTTT. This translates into CASSSVGGVTDTQYF.

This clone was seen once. Here the CDR3 reads CASRRGQSFYEQYF. In DNA, the CDR3 is TGTGCCAGCAGAAGGGGGCAGTCTTTCTACGAGCAGTACTTC. The J gene is TRBJ2-7, the V gene TRBV28, with TRBD1 matching 7 bases. The CDR3 runs 14 residues. J was trimmed by 3 bases and V by 6 bases; bases with no gene match: 8. From germline, CDR1 is MDHEN and CDR2 SYDVKM.

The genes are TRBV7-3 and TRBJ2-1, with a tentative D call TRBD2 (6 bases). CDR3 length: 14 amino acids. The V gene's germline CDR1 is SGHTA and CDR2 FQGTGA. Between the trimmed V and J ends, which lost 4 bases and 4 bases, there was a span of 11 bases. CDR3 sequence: CASSWGGRYNEQFF. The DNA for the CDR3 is TGTGCCAGCAGCTGGGGAGGACGATACAATGAGCAGTTCTTC.

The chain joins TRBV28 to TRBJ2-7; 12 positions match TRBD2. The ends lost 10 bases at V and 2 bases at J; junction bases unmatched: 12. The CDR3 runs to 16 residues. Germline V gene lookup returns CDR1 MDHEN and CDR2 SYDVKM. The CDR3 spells CAIGLGLAGGPYEQYF. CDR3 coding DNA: TGTGCCATCGGACTCGGGCTAGCGGGAGGGCCCTACGAGCAGTACTTC.

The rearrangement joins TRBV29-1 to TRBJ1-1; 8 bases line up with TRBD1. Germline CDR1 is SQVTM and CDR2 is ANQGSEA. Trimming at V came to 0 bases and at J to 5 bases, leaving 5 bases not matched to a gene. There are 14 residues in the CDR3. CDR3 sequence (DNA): TGCAGCGTTGAAGATAGACAGGGGAAGACTGAAGCTTTCTTT. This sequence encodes CSVEDRQGKTEAFF.

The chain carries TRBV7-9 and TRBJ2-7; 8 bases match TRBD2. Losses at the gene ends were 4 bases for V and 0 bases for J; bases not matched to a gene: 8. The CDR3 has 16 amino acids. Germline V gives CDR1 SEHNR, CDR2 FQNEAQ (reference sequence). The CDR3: CASSSSVAGGSYEQYF. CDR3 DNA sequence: TGTGCCAGCAGCTCCAGTGTTGCGGGAGGCTCCTACGAGCAGTACTTC.

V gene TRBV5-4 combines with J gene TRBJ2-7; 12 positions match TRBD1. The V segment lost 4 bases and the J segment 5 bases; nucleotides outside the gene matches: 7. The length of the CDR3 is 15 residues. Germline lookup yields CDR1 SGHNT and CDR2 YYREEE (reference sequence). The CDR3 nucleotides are TGTGCCAGCAGCGCGGGGGACAGGGGGCGGAACGAGCAGTACTTC. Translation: CASSAGDRGRNEQYF.

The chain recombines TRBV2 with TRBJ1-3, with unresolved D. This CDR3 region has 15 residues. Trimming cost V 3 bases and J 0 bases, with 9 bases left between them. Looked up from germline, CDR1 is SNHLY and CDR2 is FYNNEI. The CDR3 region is CASSDLYSSGNTIYF. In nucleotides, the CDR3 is TGTGCCAGCAGTGACCTTTATAGCTCTGGAAACACCATATATTTT.